Each of the 27 T cell receptor beta chains below was sequenced from the same sample in a study of CD8+CD57+ T cells in acquired aplastic anemia. Patients selected for sequencing had displayed CD8+CD57+ cell expansion by flow cytometry. Genomic DNA, the template, was used for profiling of the TCR beta VDJ and CDR3. TCRdb reanalysed the reads using MiXCR and keeps one entry per CDR3 protein. Of some 98,000 distinct CDR3 sequences in the sample, around 70% were seen once. The source material was sorted CD4+, CD8+, or CD8+CD57+ T cells (not recorded which) from PBMCs. These receptors were collected from a human donor with aplastic anemia.

The gene calls are TRBV2 and TRBJ1-2, with 8 bases identical to TRBD1. The CDR3 spans 13 residues. V lost 6 bases, J lost 6 bases, and 6 bases stayed unmatched. From germline, CDR1 is SNHLY and CDR2 FYNNEI. CDR3 region: CASSQTGVHGYTF. In DNA form, the CDR3 reads TGTGCCAGCAGCCAGACAGGGGTTCATGGCTACACCTTC. The entire variable domain, with the rest obtained from reference TRBV2 and TRBJ1-2, is as follows: EPEVTQTPSHQVTQMGQEVILRCVPISNHLYFYWYRQILGQKVEFLVSFYNNEISEKSEIFDDQFSVERPDGSNFTLKIRSTKLEDSAMYFCASSQTGVHGYTFGSGTRLTVV.

Details on this clonotype: Germline and junction disagree at one end, which may indicate a read error. In nucleotides, the CDR3 is TGCAGCGTTGAGGCTGGTAGCGGAATCACCATATATTTT. Amino acids: CSVEAGSGITIYF. The chain combines TRBV29-1 with TRBJ1-3, with D uncertain. Germline lookup yields CDR1 SQVTM and CDR2 ANQGSEA. The CDR3 spans 13 residues.

The V gene is TRBV14, the J gene TRBJ2-1, with D maybe TRBD1 (6 bases). CDR1 and CDR2 from the germline V gene are SGHDN and FVKESK. Trimming removed 4 bases from V and 3 bases from J, with 13 bases in between. The CDR3 runs to 15 residues. The chain's CDR3 is CASSPFPGHYNEQFF. CDR3 sequence (DNA): TGTGCCAGCAGCCCATTCCCGGGACACTACAATGAGCAGTTCTTC.

This chain connects TRBV2 to TRBJ1-6; D not resolved. There are 12 residues in the CDR3. Trimming pared 8 bases from V and 4 bases from J, leaving 6 bases between. CDR1 and CDR2 (germline): SNHLY, FYNNEI. The CDR3 nucleotides read TGTGCCAGCCAGGTTTATAATTCACCCCTCCACTTT. Its translation is CASQVYNSPLHF.

This clonotype turned up a few times. This chain's CDR3 is CSARDSRGQGAREQYF. The CDR3 region has the DNA TGCAGTGCTAGAGATAGTAGGGGACAGGGGGCTCGGGAGCAGTACTTC. This chain links TRBV20-1 with TRBJ2-7; 12 bases agree with TRBD1. CDR1 and CDR2 from the germline V gene are DFQATT and SNEGSKA (reference sequence). The CDR3 sequence is 16 residues long. V was pared by 0 bases and J by 7 bases, with 10 bases of the junction left unmatched.

The chain uses TRBV7-8 and TRBJ2-7; tentative D call: TRBD1 (5 bases). Germline V gene data show CDR1 as SGHVS and CDR2 as FQNEAQ. Trimming left V 5 bases short and J 1 base short, with 15 bases between. The CDR3 length is 15 residues. CDR3 sequence (DNA): TGTGCCAGCAGCCACGGCACAGGTCCTTCCTACGAGCAGTACGTC. Amino acid sequence: CASSHGTGPSYEQYV.

There are a few counts of this clonotype. The gene calls are TRBV20-1 and TRBJ1-5; unclear D gene. Germline CDR1 and CDR2: DFQATT and SNEGSKA (reference sequence). The CDR3 covers 13 residues. Trimming took off 6 bases at V and 1 base at J, with 10 bases between the two ends. CDR3 protein: CSARIASNQPQHF. Here the CDR3 DNA reads TGCAGTGCAAGGATAGCAAGCAATCAGCCCCAGCATTTT.

As for this clonotype: The junction differs from germline at one of its ends, possibly a read error. The chain joins TRBV7-3 to TRBJ2-5; 9 bases are shared with TRBD1. The CDR3 contains 15 residues. Germline CDR1 SGHTA, CDR2 FQGTGA. The CDR3 nucleotides read TGCGCCAGCAGGACCGGGACAGGGAACCAAGAGACCCAGTACTTC. It translates to CASRTGTGNQETQYF.

This sequence joins TRBV6-1 and TRBJ2-5, with 11 bases fitting TRBD1. V lost 6 bases and J lost 5; bases outside the gene matches: 14. This CDR3 contains 17 residues. Germline CDR1 MNHNS, CDR2 SASEGT. Written as DNA, the CDR3 is TGTGCCAGCAGCAAAAGGGGACAGGGGGTGACAGCGGAGACCCAGTACTTC. Translating it yields CASSKRGQGVTAETQYF.

The rearrangement uses TRBV19 and TRBJ1-6; 7 nucleotides line up with TRBD1. The CDR3 contains 17 residues. Germline V gives CDR1 LNHDA, CDR2 SQIVND (reference sequence). V was clipped by 10 bases and J by 6 bases; unmatched bases: 18. Written as DNA, the CDR3 is TGTGCCACCAGACAACGACTAACAGGGGACCGTAATTCACCCCTCCACTTT. Translation: CATRQRLTGDRNSPLHF.

The chain has TRBV19 and TRBJ2-7, with 10 bases aligning to TRBD1. The junction had 11 bases not matched to a gene; V was cut back by 5 bases and J by 4 bases. Germline V CDR1 and CDR2: LNHDA, SQIVND (reference sequence). The CDR3 spans 16 residues. The DNA for the CDR3 is TGTGCCAGTAGTGAACCCCGGGACAGGGGAAAGTACGAGCAGTACTTC. Protein: CASSEPRDRGKYEQYF. Full variable domain (missing parts from reference TRBV19 and TRBJ2-7): DGGITQSPKYLFRKEGQNVTLSCEQNLNHDAMYWYRQDPGQGLRLIYYSQIVNDFQKGDIAEGYSVSREKKESFPLTVTSAQKNPTAFYLCASSEPRDRGKYEQYFGPGTRLTVT.

The chain carries TRBV2 and TRBJ2-1, with a possible D match to TRBD1 (8 bases). The germline V and J ends were trimmed by 7 bases and 8 bases, with 21 bases remaining between them. Germline lookup yields CDR1 SNHLY and CDR2 FYNNEI. The CDR3 covers 15 residues. CDR3: CASTGGTGRSYEQFF. DNA for the CDR3: TGTGCCAGCACCGGGGGGACAGGCCGGAGTTATGAGCAGTTCTTC.

The chain recombines TRBV15 with TRBJ2-7; D remains unclear. The germline V gene has CDR1 LNHNV and CDR2 YYDKDF (reference sequence). V was shortened by 0 bases and J by 4 bases, with 10 bases between the two germline ends. CDR3 length: 14 amino acids. The CDR3 loop is CATSRDRRGYEQYF. DNA of the CDR3: TGTGCCACCAGCAGAGATCGTCGAGGTTACGAGCAGTACTTC.

This clonotype was counted only a few times. V gene TRBV9 combines with J gene TRBJ2-3, with D unclear. The CDR3 contains 15 residues. Per the germline V gene, CDR1 is SGDLS and CDR2 is YYNGEE. V shed 0 bases and J shed 0 bases, with 8 bases lying between them. The CDR3 DNA is TGTGCCAGCAGCGTAGAAGGGCTTAGCACAGATACGCAGTATTTT. Protein sequence: CASSVEGLSTDTQYF.

This chain connects TRBV7-8 to TRBJ2-7; a possible D gene is TRBD2 (5 bases). Germline lookup yields CDR1 SGHVS and CDR2 FQNEAQ. CDR3 length: 14 residues. V was cut by 3 bases and J by 0 bases, with 9 bases left in between. CDR3 sequence: CASSFERSSYEQYF. The CDR3 bases are TGTGCCAGCAGCTTCGAGCGGAGCTCCTACGAGCAGTACTTC.

This rearrangement joins TRBV24-1 to TRBJ2-3, with D possibly matching TRBD1 (6 bases). Looked up from germline, CDR1 is KGHDR and CDR2 is SFDVKD. The CDR3 spans 13 residues. V lost 9 bases and J lost 0, with 9 bases in between. The CDR3 here is CATATGSTDTQYF. CDR3 nucleotides: TGTGCCACCGCCACAGGGAGCACAGATACGCAGTATTTT.

The chain has TRBV24-1 and TRBJ2-7, with 10 bases identical to TRBD2. V lost 6 bases and J lost 1; bases outside the gene matches: 8. Germline-derived CDR1 and CDR2 are KGHDR and SFDVKD. The CDR3 consists of 16 residues. In DNA form, the CDR3 reads TGTGCCACCAGTCCATCTCGGACTAGCGGATCCTACGAGCAGTACTTC. Protein product: CATSPSRTSGSYEQYF.

The chain uses TRBV7-9 and TRBJ1-1; unclear D gene. There are 13 residues in the CDR3. CDR1 and CDR2 from the germline V gene are SEHNR and FQNEAQ (reference sequence). V gave up 5 bases and J gave up 4 bases, with 11 bases separating them. The CDR3 sequence is CASSAGRATEAFF. The CDR3 region has the DNA TGTGCCAGCAGCGCCGGGAGGGCCACTGAAGCTTTCTTT.

As for this clonotype: The junction departs from the called germline gene at one end, perhaps through a read error. The rearrangement uses TRBV27 and TRBJ2-7, with TRBD1 matching over 10 bases. Germline V gene data show CDR1 as MNHEY and CDR2 as SMNVEV (reference sequence). The CDR3 runs 14 residues. In DNA form, the CDR3 reads TGTGCCAGCAGTCTGGGACAGGGGACCTACGGGCAGTACTTC. Its protein is CASSLGQGTYGQYF.

By share of the sample, this clonotype is medium-sized. The gene calls are TRBV10-3 and TRBJ1-1; no firm D call. The CDR3 totals 14 residues. Germline V lookup: CDR1 ENHRY, CDR2 SYGVKD. V lost 2 bases and J lost 4, with 11 bases in between. CDR3 sequence reads: CAISEPGDGTEAFF. For the CDR3, the DNA is TGTGCCATCAGTGAGCCTGGGGATGGCACTGAAGCTTTCTTT.

The chain links TRBV19 to TRBJ2-5, with D unresolved. The CDR3 loop spans 14 amino acids. The germline CDR1 and CDR2 sequences are LNHDA and SQIVND (reference sequence). Trimming left V 2 bases short and J 7 bases short, with 14 bases between. CDR3 sequence reads: CASSIKVAIGTQYF. The CDR3 nucleotides read TGTGCCAGTAGTATAAAAGTGGCTATCGGGACCCAGTACTTC.

V gene TRBV10-3 combines with J gene TRBJ1-5, with 8 bases that match TRBD1. The CDR3 loop spans 14 amino acids. Germline V gene lookup returns CDR1 ENHRY and CDR2 SYGVKD. V trimming: 10 bases; J trimming: 5 bases; junction bases outside the gene matches: 10. The CDR3 here is CASSFPGQDQPQHF. CDR3 sequence (DNA): TGTGCCAGCAGCTTCCCGGGACAGGATCAGCCCCAGCATTTT.

The rearrangement links TRBV24-1 to TRBJ2-7, with D possibly matching TRBD2 (5 bases). Germline CDR1 reads KGHDR; CDR2 reads SFDVKD. This CDR3 region has 15 residues. V lost 5 bases, J lost 3 bases, and 16 bases lay in between. CDR3 amino acids: CATSARGSADYEQYF. CDR3 sequence (DNA): TGTGCCACCAGTGCTAGAGGGTCGGCAGACTACGAGCAGTACTTC.

V usage is TRBV5-5 and J usage is TRBJ1-1; 7 bases map to TRBD1. CDR3 length equals 15 residues. V lost 4 bases, J lost 1 base, and 7 bases stayed unmatched. The germline gives CDR1 SGHKS, CDR2 YYEKEE (reference sequence). CDR3 in DNA: TGTGCCAGCAGCCTGGGACAGCTGGGGAACACTGAAGCTTTCTTT. The encoded protein is CASSLGQLGNTEAFF.

In its sample, this clonotype was seen many times. This chain uses TRBV6-5 with TRBJ2-7, with unresolved D. V was cut by 2 bases and J by 0 bases, with 14 bases left in between. Germline V gene lookup returns CDR1 MNHEY and CDR2 SVGAGI. The CDR3 runs to 16 residues. DNA of the CDR3: TGTGCCAGCAGTTACCTACGACTCGCGAGCTCCTACGAGCAGTACTTC. It encodes CASSYLRLASSYEQYF.

The chain combines TRBV5-6 with TRBJ1-2, with 11 positions matching TRBD1. From germline, CDR1 is SGHDT and CDR2 YYEEEE. The CDR3 contains 15 residues. With 1 base clipped from V and 5 bases from J, the junction kept 4 bases outside the gene matches. The CDR3 DNA follows: TGTGCCAGCAGCTTGATGGGGACAGGGGGATATGGCTACACCTTC. Its translation: CASSLMGTGGYGYTF.

The V and J genes are TRBV25-1 and TRBJ2-3; TRBD2 matches at 11 bases. Germline V gene lookup returns CDR1 MGHDK and CDR2 SYGVNS. With 1 base clipped from V and 1 base from J, the junction kept 7 bases outside the gene matches. The CDR3 covers 18 residues. CDR3 sequence reads: CASSESSGRTPGTDTQYF. CDR3 DNA sequence: TGTGCCAGCAGTGAATCTAGCGGGAGGACCCCGGGCACAGATACGCAGTATTTT.